Sequencing of this T cell receptor (beta chain) was carried out in a study of human T cells and chemical hapten exposure. Time point indicated: patch test 2, 6 weeks after DPC sensitization. Treatment in this sample: therapeutic diphenylcyclopropenone sensitization with weekly scalp DPC. The junction had 4 bases not matched to a gene; V was cut back by 6 bases and J by 4 bases. CDR3 size: 15 residues. Each CDR3 protein gets one entry after TCRdb re-called the RACE reads with MiXCR. The sample lists about 380,000 distinct CDR3 sequences; under 6.5% were seen once. This clonotype was counted many times.

This sequence was found in a woman aged 18-35 years with alopecia areata. Some clones in this sample may be carry-over from other donors' samples. The chain joins TRBV12-3 or TRBV12-4 to TRBJ2-4, with TRBD2 matching 12 bases. Source: whole blood, taken in connection with sensitization to the hapten diphenylcyclopropenone (DPC). This chain's CDR3 is CASSPTSGGKNIQYF. The CDR3 coding sequence is TGTGCCAGCAGCCCGACTAGCGGGGGTAAAAACATTCAGTACTTC.